Presented here are 22 T cell receptor beta chains from one specimen sequenced in a study of identifying expanded T cells in peripheral blood. Only in-frame clones appear in the TCRdb table, and some are missing; sequencing was by immunoSEQ multiplex PCR. The sample lists tens of thousands of clones, roughly 86% seen once, with approximately 5.4% in the top ten. The sequenced sample was blood. These receptors were obtained from a person aged 18 to 70 in good health.

This chain joins TRBV11-3 and TRBJ1-1; tentatively, D is TRBD1 (6 bases). V was trimmed by 4 bases and J by 6 bases, leaving 15 bases between them. The germline CDR1 and CDR2 sequences are SGHNT and YENEEA. CDR3 length: 14 amino acids. The CDR3 DNA sequence: TGTGCCAGCAGCTCGAGTACAGGGAGGTCTGAAGCTTTCTTT. It translates to CASSSSTGRSEAFF.

Only a few counts were recorded for this clone. V usage is TRBV7-3 and J usage is TRBJ2-1, with D perhaps TRBD2 (6 bases). The germline V and J ends were trimmed by 3 bases and 2 bases, with 11 bases remaining between them. This CDR3 has 15 residues. Germline V gene sequence: CDR1 SGHTA, CDR2 FQGTGA. In DNA, the CDR3 is TGTGCCAGCAGCTTTATGGGGGGACCCTACAATGAGCAGTTCTTC. Translated: CASSFMGGPYNEQFF.

This rearrangement joins TRBV12-5 to TRBJ1-1; 7 bases align to TRBD1. V lost 6 bases, J lost 5 bases, and 12 bases stayed unmatched. This CDR3 has 15 residues. CDR1 and CDR2 (germline): LGHNT, FRNRAP. CDR3 protein: CASGPQGGARTEAFF. CDR3 nucleotide sequence: TGTGCTAGTGGCCCACAAGGGGGCGCGAGGACTGAAGCTTTCTTT.

This clone was counted a single time. The rearrangement uses TRBV4-3 and TRBJ2-7; D assignment may be TRBD1 or TRBD2 (5 bases each). CDR1 and CDR2 (germline): LGHNA, YSLEER. This CDR3 has 13 residues. Trimming took off 1 base at V and 7 bases at J, with 11 bases between the two ends. Here the CDR3 DNA reads TGCGCCAGCAGCCAAGGTGGGGGTAGTGAGCAGTACTTC. Its translation: CASSQGGGSEQYF.

The chain's CDR3 is CASSGADEQFF. In DNA, the CDR3 is TGTGCCAGCAGCGGGGCGGATGAGCAGTTCTTC. The chain carries TRBV5-6 and TRBJ2-1; perhaps TRBD1 as D (5 bases). The V and J ends lost 4 bases and 8 bases respectively, with 7 bases between them. This CDR3 comprises 11 residues. Germline V lookup: CDR1 SGHDT, CDR2 YYEEEE.

The chain couples TRBV5-1 to TRBJ2-5; D gene uncertain. The germline V gene encodes CDR1 SGHRS and CDR2 YFSETQ. The CDR3 spans 13 residues. Deletions cut 0 bases from V and 0 bases from J, with 3 bases between. CDR3: CASSLGYQETQYF. As DNA, the CDR3 is TGCGCCAGCAGCTTGGGGTACCAAGAGACCCAGTACTTC.

This chain joins TRBV6-1 and TRBJ1-1, with D maybe TRBD1 (6 bases). Germline loops: CDR1 MNHNS, CDR2 SASEGT. This CDR3 has 16 residues. Trimming removed 3 bases from V and 4 bases from J, with 18 bases in between. The CDR3 loop is CASSDLVGRGGTEAFF. The CDR3 coding sequence is TGTGCCAGCAGTGATCTTGTAGGGAGAGGGGGCACTGAAGCTTTCTTT.

This clone was observed a single time. This chain uses TRBV29-1 with TRBJ1-1, with 8 bases lining up with TRBD1. J gave up 4 bases and V 5 bases, and 12 bases lay outside the gene matches. Germline V gene data show CDR1 as SQVTM and CDR2 as ANQGSEA. The CDR3 extends over 15 amino acids. The CDR3 DNA follows: TGCAGCGTTCCTCCGCTCCCGGACAGGGTCACTGAAGCTTTCTTT. Translating gives CSVPPLPDRVTEAFF.

The CDR3 reads CSVGGWGTGSDGYTF. The CDR3 DNA follows: TGCAGCGTTGGGGGATGGGGGACAGGGTCGGATGGCTACACCTTC. The chain employs TRBV29-1 and TRBJ1-2; 9 nucleotides match TRBD1. The CDR3 is 15 residues long. Germline V gives CDR1 SQVTM, CDR2 ANQGSEA. The ends lost 4 bases at V and 6 bases at J; junction bases unmatched: 12.

V and J are TRBV5-1 and TRBJ2-2; D might be TRBD2 (6 bases). The V end lost 4 bases, the J end lost 7 bases, and 20 bases lay between the germline ends. The CDR3 extends over 16 amino acids. In germline, CDR1 is SGHRS, CDR2 YFSETQ. The CDR3 protein is CASSILGPSGGGELFF. The CDR3 DNA follows: TGCGCCAGCAGCATCCTGGGACCTTCCGGGGGCGGGGAGCTGTTTTTT.

This chain links TRBV30 with TRBJ1-2; D remains ambiguous. The CDR3 covers 13 residues. Germline loops: CDR1 GTSNPN, CDR2 SVGIG (reference sequence). V lost 1 base, J lost 5 bases, and 11 bases lay in between. CDR3 amino acids: CAWSGSLRYGYTF. The DNA for the CDR3 is TGTGCCTGGAGTGGATCCCTCCGGTATGGCTACACCTTC.

This chain uses TRBV18 with TRBJ1-2; D remains unclear. Trimming stripped 0 bases from V and 4 bases from J, with 12 bases between. Germline lookup yields CDR1 KGHSH and CDR2 LQKENI. The length of the CDR3 is 15 residues. For the CDR3, the DNA is TGTGCCAGCTCACCACCTGGGTTACACGTCTATGGCTACACCTTC. Encoded protein: CASSPPGLHVYGYTF. The full variable domain, rest sourced from reference TRBV18 and TRBJ1-2, is NAGVMQNPRHLVRRRGQEARLRCSPMKGHSHVYWYRQLPEEGLKFMVYLQKENIIDESGMPKERFSAEFPKEGPSILRIQQVVRGDSAAYFCASSPPGLHVYGYTFGSGTRLTVV.

The chain couples TRBV19 to TRBJ1-1; 7 nucleotides line up with TRBD1. Germline CDR1 is LNHDA and CDR2 is SQIVND (reference sequence). The CDR3 loop spans 14 amino acids. The junction had 6 bases not matched to a gene; V was cut back by 1 base and J by 7 bases. The CDR3 region has the DNA TGTGCCAGTAGTATAGGTCAGGGGGTCGTTGAAGCTTTCTTT. Protein: CASSIGQGVVEAFF.

V usage is TRBV5-1 and J usage is TRBJ1-2; D uncertain. Germline values: CDR1 SGHRS, CDR2 YFSETQ. Trimming pared 7 bases from V and 2 bases from J, leaving 9 bases between. CDR3 size: 12 residues. As DNA, the CDR3 is TGCGCCAGCGCATCCGGGAACTATGGCTACACCTTC. It is translated as CASASGNYGYTF.

The CDR3 reads CASSPRQGEYAYEQYF. Written as DNA, the CDR3 is TGTGCCAGCAGCCCCCGACAGGGGGAGTATGCCTACGAGCAGTACTTC. The rearrangement joins TRBV5-5 to TRBJ2-7, with TRBD1 identical over 9 bases. CDR1 and CDR2 from the germline V gene are SGHKS and YYEKEE (reference sequence). The CDR3 totals 16 residues. V shed 4 bases and J 2 bases; nucleotides not matched to a gene: 10.

V gene TRBV23-1 combines with J gene TRBJ1-1; D might be TRBD1 (6 bases). TRBV23-1 is an ORF; its function is uncertain. With 4 bases removed from V and 2 bases from J, the gap between germline ends came to 14 bases. CDR3 length: 15 amino acids. The CDR3 DNA reads TGCGCCAGCAGTCTCACAGTCAGGGGAAACACTGAAGCTTTCTTT. Its protein product is CASSLTVRGNTEAFF.

The chain employs TRBV19 and TRBJ2-1; 10 bases map to TRBD2. The ends lost 3 bases at V and 6 bases at J; junction bases unmatched: 5. The CDR3 consists of 15 residues. Germline V gives CDR1 LNHDA, CDR2 SQIVND (reference sequence). In DNA, the CDR3 is TGTGCCAGTAGTATCATACTAGCGGGGCGCAATGAGCAGTTCTTC. Translated: CASSIILAGRNEQFF.

V usage is TRBV7-8 and J usage is TRBJ2-1, with 15 bases aligning to TRBD2. With 1 base clipped from V and 6 bases from J, the junction kept 16 bases outside the gene matches. This CDR3 spans 21 amino acids. CDR1 and CDR2 (germline): SGHVS, FQNEAQ. CDR3 DNA sequence: TGTGCCAGCAGCTTAGTTCAGACTACCGGGACTAGCGGGAGGATGGGCAATGAGCAGTTCTTC. It is translated as CASSLVQTTGTSGRMGNEQFF.

This chain uses TRBV5-1 with TRBJ1-1; TRBD1 matches at 9 bases. Germline values: CDR1 SGHRS, CDR2 YFSETQ. The V segment lost 1 base and the J segment 5 bases; nucleotides outside the gene matches: 6. CDR3 length equals 15 residues. CDR3 coding DNA: TGCGCCAGCAGCTTGTCGAGACAGGGGGGAACTGAAGCTTTCTTT. Protein product: CASSLSRQGGTEAFF.

The genes are TRBV5-1 and TRBJ1-2; unclear D gene. V lost 0 bases to trimming and J lost 4 bases, with 13 bases between them. This CDR3 has 15 amino acids. Germline V gene sequence: CDR1 SGHRS, CDR2 YFSETQ. CDR3 nucleotides: TGCGCCAGCAGCTTGGCCCCCGGGTCCGGCTATGGCTACACCTTC. Protein product: CASSLAPGSGYGYTF.

This clone showed up just once. The chain has TRBV5-1 and TRBJ1-2; 8 nucleotides agree with TRBD1. V dropped 2 bases and J dropped 8; count of bases not matched to a gene: 11. This CDR3 contains 15 residues. Per the germline V gene, CDR1 is SGHRS and CDR2 is YFSETQ. The CDR3 DNA reads as TGCGCCAGCAGCTTAAGAGGGGTGACAGGGGAAGGCTACACCTTC. This encodes CASSLRGVTGEGYTF.

CDR3 in DNA: TGTGCCAGCAGCGGACAGTTAGAAGGCTACACCTTC. As protein: CASSGQLEGYTF. The chain combines TRBV9 with TRBJ1-2; weak D call: TRBD1 (5 bases). V lost 3 bases to trimming and J lost 8 bases, with 11 bases between them. The CDR3 sequence is 12 residues long. Germline V gene sequence: CDR1 SGDLS, CDR2 YYNGEE.